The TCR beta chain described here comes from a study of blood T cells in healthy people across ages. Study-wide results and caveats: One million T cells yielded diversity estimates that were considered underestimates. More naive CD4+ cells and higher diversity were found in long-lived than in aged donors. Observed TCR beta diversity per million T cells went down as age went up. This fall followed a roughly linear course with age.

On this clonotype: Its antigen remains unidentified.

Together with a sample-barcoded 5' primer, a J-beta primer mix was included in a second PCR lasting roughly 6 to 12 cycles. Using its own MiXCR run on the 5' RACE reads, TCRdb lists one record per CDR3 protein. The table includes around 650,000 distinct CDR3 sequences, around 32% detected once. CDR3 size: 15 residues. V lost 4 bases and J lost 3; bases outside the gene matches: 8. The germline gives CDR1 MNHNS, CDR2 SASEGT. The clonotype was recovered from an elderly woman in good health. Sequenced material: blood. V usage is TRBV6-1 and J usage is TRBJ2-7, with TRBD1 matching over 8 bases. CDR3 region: CASSALRGRIYEQYF. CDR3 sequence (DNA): TGTGCCAGCAGTGCTCTCAGGGGGCGAATCTACGAGCAGTACTTC.